One sample yielded the 25 T cell receptor beta chains listed below, sequenced in a study of T cells in Graves' hyperthyroidism and ophthalmopathy. Researchers took RNA transcripts and amplified the TCR beta CDR3 regions from them. Using the HTBI primer set, a first-round RT-PCR was run on the TCR CDR3. From the multiplex PCR reads, TCRdb called clonotypes with MiXCR, one entry per CDR3 protein. Of over 700,000 distinct CDR3 sequences in the sample, 35% to 40% were seen once. The sequenced sample was blood. The receptors derive from a man in his late teens or twenties with Graves' hyperthyroidism.

The chain combines TRBV5-4 with TRBJ2-2; possibly TRBD1 or TRBD2 for D (5 bases each). The CDR3 covers 15 residues. V gave up 2 bases and J gave up 6 bases, with 14 bases separating them. The V gene's germline CDR1 is SGHNT and CDR2 YYREEE (reference sequence). Here the CDR3 DNA reads TGTGCCAGCAGCTTTGGGGGTTCAACGGCCGGGGAGCTGTTTTTT. As protein: CASSFGGSTAGELFF.

The chain carries TRBV11-2 and TRBJ1-2; no reliable D call. V lost 0 bases and J 0 bases, leaving 11 bases between the germline ends. The CDR3 has 16 residues. CDR1 is SGHAT, CDR2 FQNNGV, per germline. CDR3 region: CASSLDPAGPNYGYTF. The CDR3 DNA reads as TGTGCCAGCAGCTTAGATCCAGCGGGCCCTAACTATGGCTACACCTTC.

In its sample, this clonotype was seen many times. This chain connects TRBV25-1 to TRBJ1-4; D possibly corresponds to TRBD1 (5 bases). This CDR3 spans 17 amino acids. Trimming shortened V by 3 bases and J by 2 bases, and 16 bases separated the two germline ends. Germline V CDR1 and CDR2: MGHDK, SYGVNS. The CDR3 reads CASSDSTRGGTNEKLFF. In DNA form, the CDR3 reads TGTGCCAGCAGTGACTCGACGCGCGGGGGGACTAATGAAAAACTGTTTTTT.

This clonotype showed up just once. The gene calls are TRBV7-9 and TRBJ2-7; D is undetermined. In germline, CDR1 is SEHNR, CDR2 FQNEAQ (reference sequence). This CDR3 is 15 amino acids long. V was pared by 6 bases and J by 2 bases, with 17 bases between. CDR3 amino acids: CASSFPLSSPYEQYF. The CDR3 bases are TGTGCCAGCAGTTTTCCCCTCTCGAGCCCCTACGAGCAGTACTTC.

This clonotype was seen many times. This chain joins TRBV10-3 and TRBJ1-3; 7 bases map to TRBD1. The trim removed 3 bases at V and 4 bases at J, leaving 6 bases unmatched. In germline, CDR1 is ENHRY, CDR2 SYGVKD. The CDR3 totals 15 residues. Written as DNA, the CDR3 is TGTGCCATCAGTGAAACAGGGGTTGCAGGAAACACCATATATTTT. This translates into CAISETGVAGNTIYF.

This clonotype showed up many times. V gene TRBV5-5 combines with J gene TRBJ2-7; D is unclear. The ends were cut back, 6 bases at V and 4 bases at J, with 8 bases in the middle. The V gene's germline CDR1 is SGHKS and CDR2 YYEKEE (reference sequence). There are 11 residues in the CDR3. CDR3 DNA sequence: TGTGCCAGCAAGGTCGGTTACGAGCAGTACTTC. Translating it yields CASKVGYEQYF.

On this clonotype: A clone one base away is much larger, so this may be a read error. The gene calls are TRBV10-3 and TRBJ2-5; D possibly matches TRBD1 or TRBD2 (5 bases each). The CDR3 consists of 16 residues. Germline CDR1 is ENHRY and CDR2 is SYGVKD. The CDR3 region is CAIRESEGPGRQTQYF. The CDR3 DNA follows: TGTGCCATCCGTGAGTCTGAGGGACCCGGGCGACAGACCCAGTACTTC.

Of note for this clonotype: A read error is likely, as this CDR3 ends without the conserved phenylalanine or tryptophan. The CDR3 bases are TGCGCCAGCAGCTATGAACAGGGTGTTGGCTACACCCTC. This encodes CASSYEQGVGYTL. The rearrangement uses TRBV10-1 and TRBJ1-2; a weak D match, TRBD1 (6 bases). The CDR3 consists of 13 residues. V was clipped by 6 bases and J by 7 bases, with 15 bases between them. Germline loops: CDR1 WNHNN, CDR2 SYGVQD (reference sequence).

The chain joins TRBV10-3 to TRBJ1-2; maybe TRBD1 (5 bases). Trimming stripped 10 bases from V and 4 bases from J, with 16 bases between. Per germline, CDR1 ENHRY and CDR2 SYGVKD. The CDR3 length is 13 residues. The chain's CDR3 is CASTSAGTYGYTF. The CDR3 nucleotides read TGTGCCAGCACTTCTGCAGGGACCTATGGCTACACCTTC.

There are many counts of this clonotype. This sequence joins TRBV29-1 and TRBJ1-5; 7 positions agree with TRBD1. The CDR3 extends over 14 amino acids. In germline, CDR1 is SQVTM, CDR2 ANQGSEA. J lost 4 bases, V lost 4 bases, and 7 bases had no gene match. CDR3 bases: TGCAGCGTTGCCGGGGCAGGGGGAAATCAGCCCCAGCATTTT. It specifies CSVAGAGGNQPQHF.

This clonotype was counted between two and nine times. This chain links TRBV7-2 with TRBJ2-2; D not certain. CDR1 SGHTA and CDR2 FQGNSA come from the germline V gene. Trimming left V 5 bases short and J 3 bases short, with 13 bases between. The CDR3 has 15 residues. The DNA of the CDR3 is TGTGCCAGCAGCCTCCAGCTTGGAGACACCGGGGAGCTGTTTTTT. Protein sequence: CASSLQLGDTGELFF.

This clonotype was detected many times. This chain links TRBV7-2 with TRBJ1-5; D ambiguous. The CDR3 spans 14 residues. The germline V gene has CDR1 SGHTA and CDR2 FQGNSA. The V and J ends lost 6 bases and 2 bases respectively, with 11 bases between them. CDR3 protein: CASSLGPGNQPQHF. The CDR3 region has the DNA TGTGCCAGCAGTCTCGGTCCTGGCAATCAGCCCCAGCATTTT.

The table lists this clonotype with many counts. This chain uses TRBV7-6 with TRBJ2-5, with 12 nucleotides matching TRBD1. The CDR3 extends over 15 amino acids. Germline assignment: CDR1 SGHVS and CDR2 FNYEAQ. Trimming cost V 8 bases and J 4 bases; bases outside gene matches: 8. Here the CDR3 DNA reads TGTGCCAGCGACCGGGACAGGGGGCGTGGAGAGACCCAGTACTTC. Protein: CASDRDRGRGETQYF.

DNA for the CDR3: TGTGCCAGCAGTCCCTCGGTGGGGGTGGGCACTGAAGCTTTCTTT. Its protein is CASSPSVGVGTEAFF. The genes are TRBV25-1 and TRBJ1-1, with TRBD1 as a possible D gene (5 bases). The germline V gene encodes CDR1 MGHDK and CDR2 SYGVNS. The CDR3 consists of 15 residues. The ends were cut back, 5 bases at V and 4 bases at J, with 17 bases in the middle.

This chain links TRBV5-1 with TRBJ1-4; D is unresolved. V lost 4 bases, J lost 7 bases, and 11 bases lay in between. Per the germline V gene, CDR1 is SGHRS and CDR2 is YFSETQ. The CDR3 extends over 13 amino acids. CDR3 loop: CASSGEITEKLFF. The CDR3 DNA reads as TGCGCCAGCAGCGGGGAGATAACTGAAAAACTGTTTTTT. The full variable domain, its missing parts supplied by reference TRBV5-1 and TRBJ1-4, is KAGVTQTPRYLIKTRGQQVTLSCSPISGHRSVSWYQQTPGQGLQFLFEYFSETQRNKGNFPGRFSGRQFSNSRSEMNVSTLELGDSALYLCASSGEITEKLFFGSGTQLSVL.

V is TRBV20-1 and J is TRBJ1-4; a weak D match, TRBD1 (5 bases). Germline values: CDR1 DFQATT, CDR2 SNEGSKA (reference sequence). The V and J ends lost 3 bases and 0 bases respectively, with 14 bases between them. The CDR3 is made up of 16 amino acids. This CDR3 reads CSARGSGPATNEKLFF. DNA of the CDR3: TGCAGTGCTAGGGGTTCGGGGCCAGCAACTAATGAAAAACTGTTTTTT.

This clonotype was seen only once. This chain connects TRBV15 to TRBJ1-2; 7 nucleotides match TRBD1. Germline assignment: CDR1 LNHNV and CDR2 YYDKDF (reference sequence). V lost 0 bases to trimming and J lost 12 bases; unmatched junction nucleotides: 4. CDR3 size: 12 residues. The CDR3 nucleotides read TGTGCCACCAGCAGAGACAGGGGGTTTGACACCTTC. Translation: CATSRDRGFDTF.

This clonotype was found a few times. V is TRBV6-5 and J is TRBJ1-2, with a weak D call TRBD1 (5 bases). This CDR3 region has 16 residues. With 5 bases removed from V and 3 bases from J, the gap between germline ends came to 19 bases. The germline CDR1 and CDR2 sequences are MNHEY and SVGAGI. CDR3 sequence (DNA): TGTGCCAGCAGTCCCCAGGCGAGCAGGGAGGACTATGGCTACACCTTC. Protein sequence: CASSPQASREDYGYTF.

This clonotype was seen only a few times. V gene TRBV14 combines with J gene TRBJ1-3; D not resolved. V lost 3 bases and J 0 bases, leaving 6 bases between the germline ends. Germline CDR1 is SGHDN and CDR2 is FVKESK. CDR3 size: 14 residues. CDR3 residues: CASSHGLSGNTIYF. CDR3 nucleotide sequence: TGTGCCAGCAGCCATGGACTCTCTGGAAACACCATATATTTT.

This clonotype was counted only a few times. The rearrangement uses TRBV7-8 and TRBJ1-5; 7 bases agree with TRBD1. After removal of 3 bases from V and 4 bases from J, the junction contained 6 bases not matched to a gene. The CDR3 length is 15 residues. In germline, CDR1 is SGHVS, CDR2 FQNEAQ. The CDR3 sequence: CASSFGQAKNQPQHF. Here the CDR3 DNA reads TGTGCCAGCAGCTTTGGACAGGCGAAAAATCAGCCCCAGCATTTT.

The chain has TRBV5-1 and TRBJ2-7, with D possibly TRBD2 on 6 matching bases. The V end lost 0 bases, the J end lost 3 bases, and 13 bases lay between the germline ends. The CDR3 length is 15 residues. Germline CDR1 and CDR2: SGHRS and YFSETQ. CDR3 nucleotides: TGCGCCAGCAGCTTGGGGGGGACTCAATTCTACGAGCAGTACTTC. Its protein is CASSLGGTQFYEQYF.

This clonotype was counted a single time. The chain is built from TRBV12-3 or TRBV12-4 and TRBJ2-5; 8 nucleotides align to TRBD2. Germline trimming cut 5 bases from V and 5 bases from J; bases unmatched to any gene: 10. CDR3 length equals 15 residues. As DNA, the CDR3 is TGTGCCAGCAGTCAAATTGGCGGGGGGCGCGAGACCCAGTACTTC. Amino acids: CASSQIGGGRETQYF.

This clonotype has a count of ten or more. The chain uses TRBV20-1 and TRBJ1-6; D is perhaps TRBD1 (5 bases). CDR1 is DFQATT, CDR2 SNEGSKA, per germline (reference sequence). The ends were cut back, 0 bases at V and 9 bases at J, with 12 bases in the middle. The CDR3 consists of 14 residues. The CDR3 bases are TGCAGTGCTAGAGAAACGCAGGGAGGTTCACCCCTCCACTTT. Residues: CSARETQGGSPLHF.

The J gene is TRBJ1-4, the V gene TRBV11-2; a weak D match, TRBD1 (6 bases). Germline V gives CDR1 SGHAT, CDR2 FQNNGV. V lost 7 bases and J lost 8, with 17 bases in between. CDR3 length equals 14 residues. The CDR3 DNA reads TGTGCCAGCACCTCGAACAGGGAGGACGAAAAACTGTTTTTT. This translates into CASTSNREDEKLFF.

This chain links TRBV7-6 with TRBJ2-7; 14 bases are shared with TRBD2. Losses at the gene ends were 3 bases for V and 1 base for J; bases not matched to a gene: 11. Germline loops: CDR1 SGHVS, CDR2 FNYEAQ. CDR3 length equals 19 residues. The CDR3 DNA reads as TGTGCCAGCAGCTTGGGGACCGGGACTAGCGGGGGACCTTCCTACGAGCAGTACTTC. Translating gives CASSLGTGTSGGPSYEQYF.